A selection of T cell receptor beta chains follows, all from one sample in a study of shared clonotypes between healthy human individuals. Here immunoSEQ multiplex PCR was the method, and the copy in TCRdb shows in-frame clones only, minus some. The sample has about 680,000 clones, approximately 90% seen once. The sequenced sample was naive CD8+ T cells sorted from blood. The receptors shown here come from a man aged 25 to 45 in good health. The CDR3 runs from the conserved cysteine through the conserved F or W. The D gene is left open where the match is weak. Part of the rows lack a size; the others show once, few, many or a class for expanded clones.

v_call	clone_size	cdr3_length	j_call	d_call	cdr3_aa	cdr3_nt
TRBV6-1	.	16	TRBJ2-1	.	CASSEGLAPSYNEQFF	TGTGCCAGCAGTGAAGGGCTAGCCCCATCTTACAATGAGCAGTTCTTC
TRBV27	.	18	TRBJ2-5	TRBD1	CASSLYRTGSPSKETQYF	TGTGCCAGCAGTTTATATAGGACAGGCTCCCCCTCCAAAGAGACCCAGTACTTC
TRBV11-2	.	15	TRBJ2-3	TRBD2	CASSLTSGVADTQYF	TGTGCCAGCAGCTTAACTAGCGGAGTGGCAGATACGCAGTATTTT
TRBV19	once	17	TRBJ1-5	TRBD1	CASSIVWTGLSNQPQHF	TGTGCCAGTAGTATAGTTTGGACAGGTCTTAGCAATCAGCCCCAGCATTTT
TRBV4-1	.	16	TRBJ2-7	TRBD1	CASSQNPGQGGYEQYF	TGCGCCAGCAGCCAAAACCCGGGACAGGGGGGCTACGAGCAGTACTTC
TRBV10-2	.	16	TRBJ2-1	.	CASSEEGGRSYNEQFF	TGCGCCAGCAGTGAGGAGGGGGGGCGCTCCTACAATGAGCAGTTCTTC
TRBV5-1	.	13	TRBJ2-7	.	CASSLGPTYEQYF	TGCGCCAGCAGCTTGGGGCCTACCTACGAGCAGTACTTC
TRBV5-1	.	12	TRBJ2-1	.	CASSLQYNEQFF	TGCGCCAGCAGCCTTCAATACAATGAGCAGTTCTTC
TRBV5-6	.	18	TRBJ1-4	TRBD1	CASSRKEGAVRYNEKLFF	TGTGCCAGCAGCCGTAAAGAGGGGGCCGTGAGATATAATGAAAAACTGTTTTTT
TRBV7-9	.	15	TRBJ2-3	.	CASSLEVVSGDTQYF	TGTGCCAGCAGCTTAGAGGTGGTATCAGGGGATACGCAGTATTTT
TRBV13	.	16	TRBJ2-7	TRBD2	CASSLQLAGGVGEQYF	TGTGCCAGCAGCCTACAACTCGCGGGAGGGGTTGGCGAGCAGTACTTC
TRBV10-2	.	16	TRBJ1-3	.	CASSESIYWSENTIYF	TGCGCCAGCAGTGAGTCGATCTATTGGTCGGAAAACACCATATATTTT
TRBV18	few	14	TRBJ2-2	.	CASSPAGLTGELFF	TGTGCCAGCTCACCAGCGGGACTGACCGGGGAGCTGTTTTTT
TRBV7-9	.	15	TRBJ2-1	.	CASSLGSSGANEQFF	TGTGCCAGCAGCTTAGGGTCTTCCGGCGCCAATGAGCAGTTCTTC
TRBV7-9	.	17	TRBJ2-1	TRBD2	CASSLSTSGSSYNEQFF	TGTGCCAGCAGCTTAAGTACTAGCGGGAGCTCCTACAATGAGCAGTTCTTC
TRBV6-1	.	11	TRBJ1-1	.	CASSGPTGAFF	TGTGCCAGCAGTGGTCCCACTGGCGCTTTCTTT
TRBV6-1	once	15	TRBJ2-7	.	CASSLYRDGPYEQYF	TGTGCCAGCAGTCTATACCGGGACGGCCCCTACGAGCAGTACTTC
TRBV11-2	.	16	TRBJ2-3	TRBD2	CASSSETSGSEDTQYF	TGTGCCAGCAGCTCCGAGACTAGCGGGAGCGAGGATACGCAGTATTTT
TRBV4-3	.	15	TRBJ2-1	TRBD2	CASSQDRGSYNEQFF	TGCGCCAGCAGCCAAGATCGCGGGAGCTACAATGAGCAGTTCTTC
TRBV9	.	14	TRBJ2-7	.	CASSVGGTGFEQYF	TGTGCCAGCAGCGTAGGCGGGACTGGCTTCGAGCAGTACTTC
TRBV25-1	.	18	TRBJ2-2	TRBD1	CASNGDREEFLNTGELFF	TGTGCCAGCAATGGGGACAGGGAAGAGTTCCTAAACACCGGGGAGCTGTTTTTT
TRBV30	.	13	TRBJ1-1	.	CAWSRTDFSEAFF	TGTGCCTGGAGTAGGACAGATTTTTCCGAAGCTTTCTTT
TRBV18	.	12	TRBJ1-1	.	CASSPSPDEAFF	TGTGCCAGCTCACCGTCCCCAGACGAAGCTTTCTTT
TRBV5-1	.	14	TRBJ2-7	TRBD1	CASSLRQGFHEQYF	TGCGCCAGCAGCCTAAGACAGGGCTTCCACGAGCAGTACTTC
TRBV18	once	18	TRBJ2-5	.	CASSPQVEPRGAGETQYF	TGTGCCAGCTCACCACAAGTTGAGCCGAGGGGGGCGGGAGAGACCCAGTACTTC
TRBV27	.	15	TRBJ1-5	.	CASSYTGYGNQPQHF	TGTGCCAGCAGTTATACAGGGTATGGCAATCAGCCCCAGCATTTT
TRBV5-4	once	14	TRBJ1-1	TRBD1	CASSLVQGRAEAFF	TGTGCCAGCAGCTTGGTACAGGGGCGCGCTGAAGCTTTCTTT
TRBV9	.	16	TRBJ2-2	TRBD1	CASGENRDRVAGELFF	TGTGCCAGCGGCGAAAACCGGGACAGGGTAGCCGGGGAGCTGTTTTTT
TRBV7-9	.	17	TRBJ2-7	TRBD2	CASSLESLAGGPYEQYF	TGTGCCAGCAGCTTAGAGTCACTAGCGGGAGGGCCCTACGAGCAGTACTTC
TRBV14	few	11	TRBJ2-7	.	CASSQVPEKYF	TGTGCCAGCAGCCAAGTGCCAGAAAAGTACTTC
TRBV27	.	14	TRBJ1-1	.	CASSLFATDTEAFF	TGTGCCAGCAGTTTATTTGCCACGGACACTGAAGCTTTCTTT
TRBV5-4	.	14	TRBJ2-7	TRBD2	CASSPGLAPYEQYF	TGTGCCAGCAGCCCAGGACTAGCTCCCTACGAGCAGTACTTC
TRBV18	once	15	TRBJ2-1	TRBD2	CASSPRTSGSPEQFF	TGTGCCAGCTCACCAAGGACTAGCGGGAGCCCTGAGCAGTTCTTC
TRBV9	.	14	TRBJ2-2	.	CASTSGRNTGELFF	TGTGCCAGCACGAGTGGGAGGAACACCGGGGAGCTGTTTTTT
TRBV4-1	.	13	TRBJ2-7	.	CASSFRENYEQYF	TGCGCCAGCAGCTTCAGGGAAAACTACGAGCAGTACTTC
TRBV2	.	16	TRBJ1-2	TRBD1	CASSESIKTGVYGYTF	TGTGCCAGCAGTGAATCAATCAAGACAGGGGTCTATGGCTACACCTTC
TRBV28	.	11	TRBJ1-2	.	CASSLGRFYTF	TGTGCCAGCAGTTTAGGTAGATTTTACACCTTC
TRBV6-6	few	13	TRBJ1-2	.	CASSYGGPYGYTF	TGTGCCAGCAGTTACGGGGGGCCTTATGGCTACACCTTC
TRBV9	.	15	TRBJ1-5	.	CASSPSPGDHQPQHF	TGTGCCAGCAGCCCAAGCCCAGGGGACCATCAGCCCCAGCATTTT
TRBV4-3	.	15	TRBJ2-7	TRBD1	CASSQEGTGKYEQYF	TGCGCCAGCAGCCAAGAAGGGACAGGAAAGTACGAGCAGTACTTC
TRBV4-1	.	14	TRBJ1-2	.	CASSQQGSGYGYTF	TGCGCCAGCAGCCAACAGGGGTCGGGTTATGGCTACACCTTC
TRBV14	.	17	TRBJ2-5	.	CASSQGVRHLRGETQYF	TGTGCCAGCAGCCAGGGAGTCCGGCACCTTAGGGGGGAGACCCAGTACTTC
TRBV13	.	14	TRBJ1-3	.	CASSATDLGNTIYF	TGTGCCAGCAGCGCCACTGATCTTGGAAACACCATATATTTT
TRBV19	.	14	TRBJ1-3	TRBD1	CASCGQGAGNTIYF	TGTGCCAGTTGTGGACAGGGGGCCGGAAACACCATATATTTT
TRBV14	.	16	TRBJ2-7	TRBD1	CASSQDGQGTPYEQYF	TGTGCCAGCAGCCAAGACGGACAGGGGACCCCCTACGAGCAGTACTTC